One and the same sample provided the 9 T cell receptor beta chains below, sequenced in a study of blood T cell repertoires in COVID-19. Sequenced by immunoSEQ multiplex PCR; TCRdb stores in-frame clones only, minus some. Among about 330,000 clones listed, around 87% were seen once. Sequenced sample: PBMCs or T cells enriched from blood (not recorded which). The receptor set was obtained from a woman younger than 45 who had recovered from COVID-19.

This clone was seen once. The gene calls are TRBV6-2 or TRBV6-3 and TRBJ2-7; TRBD1 aligns across 8 bases. CDR1 MNHEY and CDR2 SVGEGT come from the germline V gene. V lost 5 bases to trimming and J lost 2 bases; unmatched junction nucleotides: 8. The CDR3 is 15 residues long. The CDR3 sequence: CASSRQGLATYEQYF. The CDR3 DNA reads TGTGCCAGCAGTCGACAGGGGTTAGCGACCTACGAGCAGTACTTC.

The chain has TRBV6-5 and TRBJ1-2, with D perhaps TRBD1 (5 bases). CDR1 MNHEY and CDR2 SVGAGI come from the germline V gene. V dropped 5 bases and J dropped 2 bases, with 12 bases sitting between them. The CDR3 loop spans 14 amino acids. CDR3 in amino acids: CASSPGLLNYGYTF. The CDR3 DNA reads as TGTGCCAGCAGTCCGGGACTCTTGAACTATGGCTACACCTTC.

This chain links TRBV28 with TRBJ1-5; TRBD1 is a possible D gene (5 bases). V was cut by 5 bases and J by 1 base, with 6 bases left in between. This CDR3 is 13 amino acids long. Germline loops: CDR1 MDHEN, CDR2 SYDVKM. DNA of the CDR3: TGTGCCAGCAGTCGACAGAGCAATCAGCCCCAGCATTTT. Translation gives CASSRQSNQPQHF.

This chain links TRBV28 with TRBJ1-3; unclear D gene. The V gene lost 1 base and the J gene lost 5 bases, with 12 bases spanning the gap. From germline, CDR1 is MDHEN and CDR2 SYDVKM. The CDR3 is 15 amino acids. CDR3 sequence: CASSLFSLGRNTIYF. CDR3 in DNA: TGTGCCAGCAGTTTATTCTCACTCGGTCGAAACACCATATATTTT.

The rearrangement joins TRBV4-2 to TRBJ2-3; a possible D gene is TRBD2 (7 bases). CDR1 and CDR2 from the germline V gene are LGHNA and YNFKEQ. V lost 8 bases to trimming and J lost 7 bases, with 22 bases between them. This CDR3 has 15 residues. In DNA form, the CDR3 reads TGTGCCAGCGGAGAAGGGGGGGCCGAGTCGTATACGCAGTATTTT. Translated, it gives CASGEGGAESYTQYF.

The CDR3 DNA reads TGTGCCACTATATGGGACAGGGGCACTGAAGCTTTCTTT. Translating it yields CATIWDRGTEAFF. This chain joins TRBV28 and TRBJ1-1, with 10 bases that match TRBD1. In germline, CDR1 is MDHEN, CDR2 SYDVKM. CDR3 length: 13 residues. V lost 10 bases, J lost 4 bases, and 6 bases stayed unmatched.

The chain uses TRBV7-9 and TRBJ2-7; 8 bases match TRBD1. The length of the CDR3 is 12 residues. Trimming removed 4 bases from V and 8 bases from J; junction bases left unmatched: 4. Germline-derived CDR1 and CDR2 are SEHNR and FQNEAQ (reference sequence). The CDR3 region has the DNA TGTGCCAGCAGCTCTGACAGGGGACAGCAGTACTTC. It is translated as CASSSDRGQQYF.

V gene TRBV7-2 combines with J gene TRBJ2-1, with TRBD2 matching 9 bases. V lost 5 bases, J lost 4 bases, and 6 bases stayed unmatched. CDR1 SGHTA and CDR2 FQGNSA come from the germline V gene. CDR3 length equals 15 residues. The CDR3 DNA reads TGTGCCAGCAGCGCGAGCGGGGGGAGTTACAATGAGCAGTTCTTC. Translated: CASSASGGSYNEQFF.

The chain is built from TRBV5-1 and TRBJ2-3, with D possibly matching TRBD2 (7 bases). Looked up from germline, CDR1 is SGHRS and CDR2 is YFSETQ. Between the trimmed V and J ends, which lost 4 bases and 4 bases, there was a span of 13 bases. This CDR3 region has 14 residues. The CDR3 spells CASSTGGFADTQYF. CDR3 coding DNA: TGCGCCAGCAGCACGGGGGGCTTCGCAGATACGCAGTATTTT.